This T cell receptor beta chain was documented in a study of T cell changes during pregnancy in multiple sclerosis. The table lists this clone with a count of one. CDR1 and CDR2 (germline): SEHNR, FQNEAQ (reference sequence). V was shortened by 8 bases and J by 3 bases, with 20 bases between the two germline ends. The CDR3 is 15 residues long. Profiled with immunoSEQ multiplex PCR; TCRdb holds only in-frame clones, not every one. The repertoire holds about 100,000 clones, about 90% seen once, with less than 2.5% in the top ten. This TCR was recovered from a female donor with multiple sclerosis, enrolled in a pregnancy study. The V and J genes are TRBV7-9 and TRBJ2-7, with D perhaps matching TRBD1 (6 bases). Source: peripheral blood, taken after pregnancy. The DNA of the CDR3 is TGTGCCAGCCAAGAACAAGGGGGAGTCAGCTACGAGCAGTACTTC. The encoded protein is CASQEQGGVSYEQYF. Based on the CDR3 plus reference TRBV7-9 and TRBJ2-7, the full variable domain is DTGVSQNPRHKITKRGQNVTFRCDPISEHNRLYWYRQTLGQGPEFLTYFQNEAQLEKSRLLSDRFSAERPKGSFSTLEIQRTEQGDSAMYLCASQEQGGVSYEQYFGPGTRLTVT.